This T cell receptor beta chain stems from a study of blood T cell repertoires in COVID-19. Clones were read by immunoSEQ multiplex PCR, and TCRdb kept only the in-frame ones, dropping some. The sample records 22,000 or so clones, roughly 88% being singletons. Germline loops: CDR1 SGHVS, CDR2 FQNEAQ. V dropped 5 bases and J dropped 3; count of bases not matched to a gene: 4. This CDR3 spans 13 amino acids. The TCR was taken from a human donor in a cohort sampled during active COVID-19. The donor label of this sample is uncertain. The gene calls are TRBV7-8 and TRBJ2-7; 7 bases match TRBD1. Source material: peripheral blood. For the CDR3, the DNA is TGTGCCAGCAGCCTGGGACAGAACTACGAGCAGTACTTC. Its protein product is CASSLGQNYEQYF.